This entry lists 21 T cell receptor beta chains sequenced from one sample in a study of tumor-infiltrating lymphocytes in primary liver carcinoma. Starting from approximately 0.45 ug of total RNA, TCR beta cDNA was produced with a primer in the constant region. Slightly modified ARM-PCR, run as three nested multiplex PCR rounds, produced the TCR beta libraries. A C-beta reverse primer and TRBV1-TRBV30 forward primers served in each of the first two PCR rounds, at ten to eleven cycles apiece. TCRdb re-analysed the multiplex PCR reads in MiXCR, keeping a single row per CDR3 protein. Here the sample spans 35,000 to 50,000 distinct CDR3 sequences, more than 70% being singletons. Co-extracted RNA and DNA came from roughly 20-30 mg of unsorted bulk tissue. The source material was tumor-adjacent normal liver tissue. The receptors stem from a woman aged 25 to 45 with primary liver carcinoma and hepatitis B virus infection.

This chain uses TRBV6-2 or TRBV6-3 with TRBJ2-7; D gene ambiguous. This CDR3 spans 11 amino acids. Germline CDR1 reads MNHEY; CDR2 reads SVGEGT. Trimming took 5 bases from V and 13 from J, leaving 15 bases between them. CDR3 bases: TGTGCCAGCAGTCAATTCTACGAGTACTACTTC. This codes for CASSQFYEYYF.

Worth noting for this clonotype: Because the CDR3 is missing its conserved closing phenylalanine or tryptophan, this is likely a read error. The chain is built from TRBV5-6 and TRBJ2-2, with D unresolved. Germline V gene sequence: CDR1 SGHDT, CDR2 YYEEEE. The CDR3 loop spans 15 amino acids. The CDR3 nucleotides are TGTGCCAGCACCTTGGCACCCAGAGTTACCGGGGAGCTGTTTTAT. Translated, it gives CASTLAPRVTGELFY.

As to this clonotype: The junction differs from germline at one of its ends, possibly a read error. The chain employs TRBV6-2 or TRBV6-3 and TRBJ2-6, with 10 positions matching TRBD1. The germline CDR1 and CDR2 sequences are MNHEY and SVGEGT. This CDR3 has 15 amino acids. CDR3 nucleotide sequence: TGTGTCAGCAGTTACCGCGGGACAGGGGTCAACGTCCTGACTTTC. This gives the protein CVSSYRGTGVNVLTF.

Worth noting for this clonotype: Germline and junction disagree at one end, which may indicate a read error. V and J are TRBV2 and TRBJ2-2; TRBD2 agrees at 8 bases. CDR1 and CDR2 from the germline V gene are SNHLY and FYNNEI. CDR3 length: 13 residues. As DNA, the CDR3 is TGTGCCAGCAGTGCGGGAGGGGCCGGGGAGCTGCTTTTT. Amino acid sequence: CASSAGGAGELLF.

The chain uses TRBV11-3 and TRBJ2-2; 13 bases are shared with TRBD2. CDR3 size: 20 residues. The V segment lost 6 bases and the J segment 7 bases; nucleotides outside the gene matches: 20. Germline V gives CDR1 SGHNT, CDR2 YENEEA. The CDR3 here is CASSLRLTSGRAGKGGELFF. In nucleotides, the CDR3 is TGTGCCAGCAGTTTACGCCTTACTAGCGGGAGGGCCGGAAAGGGCGGGGAGCTGTTTTTT.

CDR3 protein: CASSHDPSGGTHEQYF. The CDR3 DNA reads as TGTGCCAGCAGCCATGATCCCAGCGGGGGGACCCACGAGCAGTACTTC. The chain recombines TRBV4-2 with TRBJ2-7; 9 bases fit TRBD2. The CDR3 length is 16 residues. Trimming took 3 bases from V and 5 from J; bases not matched to a gene: 11. Germline CDR1 is LGHNA and CDR2 is YNFKEQ.

For the CDR3, the DNA is TGTGCCAGTTTTGGGGGTTTGACTGAAGCTTTCTTT. Translated, it gives CASFGGLTEAFF. The genes are TRBV12-3 or TRBV12-4 and TRBJ1-1; tentatively, D is TRBD1 (5 bases). The CDR3 extends over 12 amino acids. The ends were cut back, 9 bases at V and 5 bases at J, with 13 bases in the middle.

V gene TRBV6-2 or TRBV6-3 combines with J gene TRBJ2-7; D might be TRBD2 (6 bases). The CDR3 spans 15 residues. Between the trimmed V and J ends, which lost 6 bases and 12 bases, there was a span of 27 bases. Germline CDR1 reads MNHEY; CDR2 reads SVGEGT. CDR3 sequence reads: CASSRRGSASYERYF. CDR3 sequence (DNA): TGTGCCAGCAGCCGGAGGGGCTCTGCCTCCTACGAACGGTACTTC.

This clonotype was picked up many times. The chain joins TRBV7-9 to TRBJ1-1, with D perhaps matching TRBD1 (5 bases). The V gene's germline CDR1 is SEHNR and CDR2 FQNEAQ (reference sequence). This CDR3 region has 17 residues. V was trimmed by 6 bases and J by 0 bases, leaving 20 bases between them. The CDR3 coding sequence is TGTGCCAGCAGATCGAAACGAGGGGAGGCGATGAACACTGAAGCTTTCTTT. Translated: CASRSKRGEAMNTEAFF.

On this clonotype itself: A junction end diverges from the germline sequence, so it may reflect a read error. The chain joins TRBV7-9 to TRBJ1-4; D perhaps matches TRBD1 (5 bases). The length of the CDR3 is 16 residues. The germline V gene has CDR1 SEHNR and CDR2 FQNEAQ (reference sequence). CDR3 bases: TGTGCCAGCAGCTTAAAAAGGGGCGAATTCTTCGAAATACTGTTTTTT. It yields the protein CASSLKRGEFFEILFF. Based on the CDR3 plus reference TRBV7-9 and TRBJ1-4, the full variable domain is DTGVSQNPRHKITKRGQNVTFRCDPISEHNRLYWYRQTLGQGPEFLTYFQNEAQLEKSRLLSDRFSAERPKGSFSTLEIQRTEQGDSAMYLCASSLKRGEFFEILFFGSGTQLSVL.

As to this clonotype: One junction end disagrees with the germline gene, perhaps due to a read error. CDR3 DNA: TGTGTCAGCAGCAAAGGGGGCAGGCGAGAGACCCAGTACTTC. Its translation is CVSSKGGRRETQYF. The V call is TRBV5-4, the J call TRBJ2-5, with 7 bases lining up with TRBD1. Germline assignment: CDR1 SGHNT and CDR2 YYREEE (reference sequence). This CDR3 comprises 14 residues.

The chain recombines TRBV12-3 or TRBV12-4 with TRBJ2-3; the D gene is possibly TRBD1 (5 bases). The CDR3 runs 14 residues. V lost 6 bases, J lost 3 bases, and 13 bases lay in between. The CDR3 DNA sequence: TGTGCCAGCAGAATTGGTGGGGCAACAGATACGCAGTATTTT. Translation gives CASRIGGATDTQYF.

This chain connects TRBV30 to TRBJ2-3; 7 nucleotides agree with TRBD2. The CDR3 covers 12 residues. Germline V gene lookup returns CDR1 GTSNPN and CDR2 SVGIG (reference sequence). DNA of the CDR3: TGTGTCTGCGGGACTATCATAAATACGCAGTATTTT. Translating it yields CVCGTIINTQYF.

This clonotype was seen a single time. The V and J genes are TRBV20-1 and TRBJ2-2; 12 positions agree with TRBD2. Germline assignment: CDR1 DFQATT and CDR2 SNEGSKA (reference sequence). The CDR3 length is 16 residues. Trimming at V came to 6 bases and at J to 4 bases, leaving 9 bases not matched to a gene. CDR3 sequence: CSATSGRPRITGELFF. In nucleotides, the CDR3 is TGCAGTGCGACTAGCGGGAGACCTCGCATCACCGGGGAGCTGTTTTTT.

This clonotype was observed a handful of times. The chain employs TRBV29-1 and TRBJ2-1; tentatively, D is TRBD2 (6 bases). Germline V gene sequence: CDR1 SQVTM, CDR2 ANQGSEA. Between the trimmed V and J ends, which lost 6 bases and 3 bases, there was a span of 18 bases. This CDR3 has 15 residues. CDR3 in DNA: TGCAGCGTACATTCCGGACTACACAACTACAATGAGCAGTTCTTC. Its protein product is CSVHSGLHNYNEQFF.

Turning to this clonotype: One end of the junction does not line up with germline, which may come from a read error. The chain links TRBV6-5 to TRBJ1-1; D is perhaps TRBD1 (5 bases). This CDR3 has 16 amino acids. The germline V gene encodes CDR1 MNHEY and CDR2 SVGAGI. The CDR3 spells CSSRTHGAVKNAEAFF. The CDR3 DNA reads TGTTCCAGCAGAACCCACGGGGCGGTGAAGAACGCTGAAGCTTTCTTT.

The chain couples TRBV6-1 to TRBJ2-1; 8 bases match TRBD2. The CDR3 sequence is 16 residues long. V dropped 3 bases and J dropped 8; count of bases not matched to a gene: 12. Germline V CDR1 and CDR2: MNHNS, SASEGT. CDR3 nucleotides: TGTGCCAGCAGTGACCCATCGGGAGGGAAGGGACATGAGCAGTTCTTC. This translates into CASSDPSGGKGHEQFF.

Notes on this clonotype: At one end the junction does not follow the germline gene, possibly because of a read error. V and J are TRBV4-3 and TRBJ2-2; the D gene is possibly TRBD2 (5 bases). Germline assignment: CDR1 LGHNA and CDR2 YSLEER. The CDR3 contains 15 residues. The CDR3, as DNA: TGCACCAGCAGCCAAGAACTGGGTGGCACCGGGGAACTGTTTTTT. This translates into CTSSQELGGTGELFF.

The table lists this clonotype with a few counts. The CDR3 does not close with the conserved phenylalanine or tryptophan, likely indicating a read error. This chain links TRBV10-3 with TRBJ2-7; D is unclear. The CDR3 is 12 residues long. Germline loops: CDR1 ENHRY, CDR2 SYGVKD. V was pared by 3 bases and J by 3 bases, with 6 bases between. For the CDR3, the DNA is TGTGCCATCAGTGAAACGGACTACGAGCAGTACTCA. This gives the protein CAISETDYEQYS.

Comment on this clonotype: In this CDR3 the conserved last residue, phenylalanine or tryptophan, is missing, so a read error is likely. The V call is TRBV11-2, the J call TRBJ2-3, with 8 bases lining up with TRBD2. The CDR3 runs 17 residues. Germline CDR1 and CDR2: SGHAT and FQNNGV. V shed 7 bases, J shed 2 bases, and the junction held 14 bases outside the gene matches. This chain's CDR3 is CASIHRGSGSLTDTQYS. The CDR3 DNA reads TGTGCCAGCATCCATCGAGGAAGCGGGAGCCTCACAGATACGCAGTATTCT.

This clonotype appeared once. One end of the junction fails to match germline, which may point to a read error. The gene calls are TRBV6-2 or TRBV6-3 and TRBJ2-7; D gene unclear. The CDR3 has 12 residues. Germline lookup yields CDR1 MNHEY and CDR2 SVGEGT. In nucleotides, the CDR3 is TGTGCCGGCAGTTACTCAAGCTACGAGCAGTACTTC. It encodes CAGSYSSYEQYF.